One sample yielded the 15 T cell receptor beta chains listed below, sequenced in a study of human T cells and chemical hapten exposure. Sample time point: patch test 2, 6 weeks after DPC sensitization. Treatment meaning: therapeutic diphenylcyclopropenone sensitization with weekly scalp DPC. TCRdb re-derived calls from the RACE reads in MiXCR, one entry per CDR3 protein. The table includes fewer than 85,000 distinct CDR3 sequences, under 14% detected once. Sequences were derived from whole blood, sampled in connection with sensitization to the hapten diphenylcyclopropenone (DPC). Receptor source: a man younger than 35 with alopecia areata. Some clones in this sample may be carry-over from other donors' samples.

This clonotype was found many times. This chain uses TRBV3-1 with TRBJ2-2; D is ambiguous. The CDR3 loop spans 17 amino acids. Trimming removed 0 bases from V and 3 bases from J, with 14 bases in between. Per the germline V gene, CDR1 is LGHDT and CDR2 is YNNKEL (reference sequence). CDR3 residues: CASSQDRWGPDTGELFF. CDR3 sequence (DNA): TGTGCCAGCAGCCAAGATCGCTGGGGTCCTGACACCGGGGAGCTGTTTTTT.

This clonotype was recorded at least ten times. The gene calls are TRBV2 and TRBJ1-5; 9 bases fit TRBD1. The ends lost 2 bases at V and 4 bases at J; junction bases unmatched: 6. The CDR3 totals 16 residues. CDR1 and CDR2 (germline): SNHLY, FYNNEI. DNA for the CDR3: TGTGCCAGCAGTGAAAAGCGGACAGGGGTGAATCAGCCCCAGCATTTT. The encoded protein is CASSEKRTGVNQPQHF.

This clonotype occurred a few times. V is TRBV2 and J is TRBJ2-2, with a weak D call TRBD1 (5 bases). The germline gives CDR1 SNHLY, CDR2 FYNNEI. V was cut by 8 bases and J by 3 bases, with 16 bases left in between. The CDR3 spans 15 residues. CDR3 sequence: CASGLLAGHTGELFF. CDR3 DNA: TGTGCCAGCGGATTGCTGGCAGGGCACACCGGGGAGCTGTTTTTT.

CDR3 protein: CASSLPGLANEQFF. The CDR3 nucleotides read TGTGCCAGCAGTTTACCGGGACTAGCCAATGAGCAGTTCTTC. This chain joins TRBV6-5 and TRBJ2-1; TRBD2 aligns across 9 bases. Looked up from germline, CDR1 is MNHEY and CDR2 is SVGAGI. There are 14 residues in the CDR3. With V trimmed by 4 bases and J by 6 bases, 4 bases remained unmatched.

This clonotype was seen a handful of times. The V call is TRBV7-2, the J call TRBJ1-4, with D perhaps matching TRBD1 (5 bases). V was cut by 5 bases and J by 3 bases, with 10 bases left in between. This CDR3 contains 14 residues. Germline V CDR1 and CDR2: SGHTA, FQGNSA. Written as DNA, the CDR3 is TGTGCCAGCAGCGGGGGAGACGCTAATGAAAAACTGTTTTTT. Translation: CASSGGDANEKLFF.

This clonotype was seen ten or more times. CDR3 protein: CASSQTGEAFF. CDR3 sequence (DNA): TGTGCCAGCAGTCAAACAGGGGAGGCTTTCTTT. The chain is built from TRBV6-5 and TRBJ1-1; 7 nucleotides match TRBD1. The CDR3 length is 11 residues. CDR1 is MNHEY and CDR2 is SVGAGI in the germline V gene. With 5 bases clipped from V and 11 bases from J, the junction kept 5 bases outside the gene matches.

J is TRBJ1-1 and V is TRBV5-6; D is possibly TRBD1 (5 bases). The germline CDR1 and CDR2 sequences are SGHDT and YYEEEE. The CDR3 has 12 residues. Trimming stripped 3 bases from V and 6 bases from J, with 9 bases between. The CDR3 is CASSSQGAEAFF. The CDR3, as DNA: TGTGCCAGCAGCTCCCAGGGCGCTGAAGCTTTCTTT.

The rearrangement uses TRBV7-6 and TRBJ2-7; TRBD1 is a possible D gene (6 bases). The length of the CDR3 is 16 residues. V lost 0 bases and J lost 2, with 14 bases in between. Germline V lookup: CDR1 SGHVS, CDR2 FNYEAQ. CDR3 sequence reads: CASSLAGTPDTYEQYF. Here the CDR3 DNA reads TGTGCCAGCAGCTTAGCCGGGACACCAGACACCTACGAGCAGTACTTC.

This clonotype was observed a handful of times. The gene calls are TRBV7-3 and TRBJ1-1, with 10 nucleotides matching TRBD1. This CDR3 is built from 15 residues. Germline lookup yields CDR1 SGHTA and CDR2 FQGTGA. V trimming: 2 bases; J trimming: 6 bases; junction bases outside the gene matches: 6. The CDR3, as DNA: TGTGCCAGCAGCTTAGGGGGACAGGGGTACGCTGAAGCTTTCTTT. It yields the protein CASSLGGQGYAEAFF.

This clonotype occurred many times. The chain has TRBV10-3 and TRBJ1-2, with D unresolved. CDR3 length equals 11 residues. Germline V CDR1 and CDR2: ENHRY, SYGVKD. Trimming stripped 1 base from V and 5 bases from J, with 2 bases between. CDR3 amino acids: CAISELYGYTF. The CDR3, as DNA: TGTGCCATCAGTGAGTTGTATGGCTACACCTTC.

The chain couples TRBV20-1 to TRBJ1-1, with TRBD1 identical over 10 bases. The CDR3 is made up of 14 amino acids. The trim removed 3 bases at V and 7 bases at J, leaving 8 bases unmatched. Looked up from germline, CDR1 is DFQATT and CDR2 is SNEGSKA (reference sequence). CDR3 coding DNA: TGCAGTGCTAGGACGGACAGGGGGTTGGGTGAAGCTTTCTTT. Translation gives CSARTDRGLGEAFF.

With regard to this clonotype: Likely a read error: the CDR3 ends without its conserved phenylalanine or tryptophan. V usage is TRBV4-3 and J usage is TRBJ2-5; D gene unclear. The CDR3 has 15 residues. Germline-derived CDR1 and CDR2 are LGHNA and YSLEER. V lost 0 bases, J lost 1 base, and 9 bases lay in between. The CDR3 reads CASSQDHYLQETQYL. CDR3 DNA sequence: TGCGCCAGCAGCCAAGATCACTACCTCCAAGAGACCCAGTACCTC.

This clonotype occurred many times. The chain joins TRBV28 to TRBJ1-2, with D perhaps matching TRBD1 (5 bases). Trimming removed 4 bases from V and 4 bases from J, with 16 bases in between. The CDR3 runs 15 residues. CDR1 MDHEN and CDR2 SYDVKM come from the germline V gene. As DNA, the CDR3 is TGTGCCAGCAGTTCCCAGACAGAGGAGGGCTATGGCTACACCTTC. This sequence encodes CASSSQTEEGYGYTF.

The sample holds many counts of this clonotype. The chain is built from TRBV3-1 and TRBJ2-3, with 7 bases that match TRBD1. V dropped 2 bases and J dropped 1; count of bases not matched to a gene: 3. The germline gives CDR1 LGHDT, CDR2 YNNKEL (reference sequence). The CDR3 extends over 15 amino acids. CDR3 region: CASSQPGQGTDTQYF. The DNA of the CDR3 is TGTGCCAGCAGCCAACCCGGACAGGGCACAGATACGCAGTATTTT.

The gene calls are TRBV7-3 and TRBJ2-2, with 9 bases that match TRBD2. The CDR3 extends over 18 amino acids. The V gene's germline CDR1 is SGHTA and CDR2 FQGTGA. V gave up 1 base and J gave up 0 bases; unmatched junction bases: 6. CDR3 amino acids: CASSLKASGAPNTGELFF. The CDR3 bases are TGTGCCAGCAGCTTAAAGGCTAGCGGGGCCCCGAACACCGGGGAGCTGTTTTTT. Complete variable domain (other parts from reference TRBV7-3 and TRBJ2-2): GAGVSQTPSNKVTEKGKYVELRCDPISGHTALYWYRQSLGQGPEFLIYFQGTGAADDSGLPNDRFFAVRPEGSVSTLKIQRTERGDSAVYLCASSLKASGAPNTGELFFGEGSRLTVL.